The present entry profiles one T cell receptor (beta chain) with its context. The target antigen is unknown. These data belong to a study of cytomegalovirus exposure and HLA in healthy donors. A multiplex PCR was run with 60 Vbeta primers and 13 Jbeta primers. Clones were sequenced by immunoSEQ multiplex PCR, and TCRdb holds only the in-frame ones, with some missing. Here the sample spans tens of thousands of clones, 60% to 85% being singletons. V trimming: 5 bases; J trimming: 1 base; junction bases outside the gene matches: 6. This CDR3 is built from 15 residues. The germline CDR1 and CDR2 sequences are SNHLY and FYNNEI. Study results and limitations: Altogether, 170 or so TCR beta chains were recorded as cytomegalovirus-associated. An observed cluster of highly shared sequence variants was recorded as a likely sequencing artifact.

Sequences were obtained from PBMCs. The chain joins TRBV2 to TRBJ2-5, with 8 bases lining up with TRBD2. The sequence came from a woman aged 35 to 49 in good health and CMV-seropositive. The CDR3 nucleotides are TGTGCCAGCAGTACCGGACTAGCCCCCCAAGAGACCCAGTACTTC. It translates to CASSTGLAPQETQYF.